These T cell receptor beta chains were read from a single sample in a study of blood T cell repertoires in COVID-19. TCRdb's copy holds only in-frame clones and misses some; the assay was immunoSEQ multiplex PCR. The data hold about 480,000 clones, with roughly nine tenths observed a single time. Source material: PBMCs or T cells enriched from blood (not recorded which). Source of these receptors: a woman aged 55 to 70 who had recovered from COVID-19. CDR3s include the opening cysteine and the closing phenylalanine or tryptophan. A D gene is named only where the DNA matches it firmly. Clone size is not always given. Where it is, it says once, few, many or a class for expanded clones.

j_call	d_call	v_call	clone_size	cdr3_length	cdr3_nt	cdr3_aa
TRBJ2-2	-	TRBV7-2	-	17	TGTGCCAGCAGCCAGATAAGGGGGTCGGGGAACACCGGGGAGCTGTTTTTT	CASSQIRGSGNTGELFF
TRBJ1-1	TRBD1	TRBV19	-	15	TGTGCCAGTAGTGCCCCCGGGACAGTTAACACTGAAGCTTTCTTT	CASSAPGTVNTEAFF
TRBJ2-7	-	TRBV11-3	-	12	TGTGCCAGCGGGACTGGATCCTACGAGCAGTACTTC	CASGTGSYEQYF
TRBJ1-4	-	TRBV11-2	-	13	TGTGCCAGCAGGGGGAGATCTAATGAAAAACTGTTTTTT	CASRGRSNEKLFF
TRBJ1-4	TRBD1	TRBV3-1/TRBV3-2	-	16	TGTGCCAGCAGCCAAGGGACAGGGGCAACTAATGAAAAACTGTTTTTT	CASSQGTGATNEKLFF
TRBJ1-2	-	TRBV30	-	12	TGTGCCTGGAGTAGGGAGGGCCATGGCTACACCTTC	CAWSREGHGYTF
TRBJ1-4	-	TRBV2	-	17	TGTGCCAGCAGTCCGACAGTTACTTTAAACGGTGGGGAAAAACTGTTTTTT	CASSPTVTLNGGEKLFF
TRBJ1-3	TRBD1	TRBV24-1	-	15	TGTGCCACCAGTGATGCACAGGGGGTTGGAAACACCATATATTTT	CATSDAQGVGNTIYF
TRBJ2-3	-	TRBV24-1	-	13	TGTGCCACCAGTGAGGGAGCCCCAGATACGCAGTATTTT	CATSEGAPDTQYF
TRBJ2-1	TRBD2	TRBV7-2	once	16	TGTGCCAGCAGCTTAAGAGCGGGGGGTAATGTAAATGAGCAGTTCTTC	CASSLRAGGNVNEQFF
TRBJ2-7	TRBD1	TRBV5-1	-	14	TGCGCCAGCAGCGCATACAGGGGCTCCTACGAGCAGTACTTC	CASSAYRGSYEQYF
TRBJ1-1	TRBD1	TRBV11-3	-	17	TGTGCCAGCAGCCCGAGGACAGGGAGGAGGGGTTACACTGAAGCTTTCTTT	CASSPRTGRRGYTEAFF
TRBJ2-7	TRBD2	TRBV18	-	19	TGTGCCAGCTCACCACGGTTAGCGGGGGGGCCGCGGAGAACCTACGAGCAGTACTTC	CASSPRLAGGPRRTYEQYF
TRBJ2-7	-	TRBV24-1	-	14	TGTGCCACCAGTGATCCCTCAGGTCCCTACGAGCAGTACTTC	CATSDPSGPYEQYF
TRBJ2-2	-	TRBV5-1	-	15	TGCGCCAGCAGCCTTCCTACAGGGAACACCGGGGAGCTGTTTTTT	CASSLPTGNTGELFF
TRBJ1-5	-	TRBV5-8	-	14	TGTGCCAGCAGCGCGGGGGATAGCAATCAGCCCCAGCATTTT	CASSAGDSNQPQHF
TRBJ1-1	-	TRBV6-2/TRBV6-3	few	13	TGTGCCAGCAGTTACGCAGGGAGGGCGGGAGCTTTCTTT	CASSYAGRAGAFF
TRBJ1-6	-	TRBV2	-	16	TGTGCCAGCAGTGGAGGGGGGGGGCGGTATAATTCACCCCTCCACTTT	CASSGGGGRYNSPLHF
TRBJ1-3	-	TRBV7-2	-	16	TGTGCCAGCAGCCCTCGACGGGTCGTCTCTGGAAACACCATATATTTT	CASSPRRVVSGNTIYF
TRBJ2-1	TRBD2	TRBV2	-	14	TGTGCCAGCACCGGGACTACCAACTACAATGAGCAGTTCTTC	CASTGTTNYNEQFF
TRBJ2-1	-	TRBV12-5	-	16	TGTGCTAGTGGTTTTACCTTAGTGGGGCCTAACAATGAGCAGTTCTTC	CASGFTLVGPNNEQFF
TRBJ2-3	TRBD2	TRBV19	-	15	TGTGCCAGTAGTAGGCGGGCTAGCGGAGGGGATACGCAGTATTTT	CASSRRASGGDTQYF
TRBJ2-3	-	TRBV19	-	17	TGTGCCAGTAGTAGGACCCCCTCTAAGGGAGTTGCAGATACGCAGTATTTT	CASSRTPSKGVADTQYF
TRBJ1-1	TRBD1	TRBV6-5	-	13	TGTGCCAGCAGCTTCGACAGGGGAGCCGAAGCTTTCTTT	CASSFDRGAEAFF
TRBJ2-3	-	TRBV7-2	-	15	TGTGCCAGCAGCTTAGTAGCGCAGTCCACAGATACGCAGTATTTT	CASSLVAQSTDTQYF
TRBJ2-1	-	TRBV5-1	once	12	TGCGCCAGCAGTACCCAGGGGAATGAGCAGTTCTTC	CASSTQGNEQFF
TRBJ2-4	TRBD1	TRBV19	-	14	TGTGCCAGTAGTATACAGGGGGTTGGGGACATTCAGTACTTC	CASSIQGVGDIQYF
TRBJ1-1	TRBD1	TRBV5-5	-	16	TGTGCCAGCAGCCGCCGGGCGGGACAGCAGAACACTGAAGCTTTCTTT	CASSRRAGQQNTEAFF
TRBJ1-4	-	TRBV29-1	-	12	TGCAGCGGAGGGCCGCGGAGGGAAAAACTGTTTTTT	CSGGPRREKLFF
TRBJ1-4	-	TRBV7-9	-	15	TGTGCCAGCAGCCTTGACACGACAACTAATGAAAAACTGTTTTTT	CASSLDTTTNEKLFF
TRBJ2-3	TRBD1	TRBV7-6	-	15	TGTGCCAGCAGCTCATATCGACAGGGGTCAGATACGCAGTATTTT	CASSSYRQGSDTQYF
TRBJ2-3	-	TRBV11-3	once	14	TGTGCCAGCAGCTTAGAGGGAGGAGGTGATACGCAGTATTTT	CASSLEGGGDTQYF
TRBJ1-1	TRBD1	TRBV30	-	15	TGTGCCTGGAGTTTCAACAGGGGGTTGAGGACTGAAGCTTTCTTT	CAWSFNRGLRTEAFF
TRBJ1-4	TRBD1	TRBV28	-	16	TGTGCCAGCAGTTTTTCTCCGGGACAGGCTAATGAAAAACTGTTTTTT	CASSFSPGQANEKLFF
TRBJ2-2	TRBD1	TRBV5-8	-	15	TGTGCCAGCAGCTTGGGACAGGGATGGCCCGGGGAGCTGTTTTTT	CASSLGQGWPGELFF
TRBJ1-5	-	TRBV24-1	few	20	TGTGCCACCAGTCGGGGTACCTCACGGGGATCGGGGGTTTGGACTCAGCCCCAGCATTTT	CATSRGTSRGSGVWTQPQHF
TRBJ2-5	-	TRBV5-1	-	14	TGCGCCAGCAGCTTGGGTCCGGGACAAGAGACCCAGTACTTC	CASSLGPGQETQYF
TRBJ1-4	-	TRBV15	-	15	TGTGCCACCAGCAGAGATTCAGGGTCTAATGAAAAACTGTTTTTT	CATSRDSGSNEKLFF
TRBJ1-5	-	TRBV19	-	13	TGTGCCAGTAGTATAGTAGGCAATCAGCCCCAGCATTTT	CASSIVGNQPQHF
TRBJ1-2	-	TRBV5-1	-	13	TGCGCCAGCAGCATCGACAGGAACTATGGCTACACCTTC	CASSIDRNYGYTF
TRBJ2-1	-	TRBV24-1	few	12	TGTGCCACCAGTGATCCCCGGTTTGAGCAGTTCTTC	CATSDPRFEQFF
TRBJ1-1	TRBD1	TRBV19	many	13	TGTGCCAGTAACAGGGGATTGAGCACTGAAGCTTTCTTT	CASNRGLSTEAFF
TRBJ2-3	-	TRBV2	-	15	TGTGCCAGCCGAAATTTCCCCTCAAACGGAGATACGCAGTATTTT	CASRNFPSNGDTQYF
TRBJ1-2	-	TRBV24-1	-	13	TGTGCCACCGCTGGTACAGGGAATCGGGGCTACACCTTC	CATAGTGNRGYTF
TRBJ1-1	TRBD1	TRBV10-3	-	15	TGTGCCATCAGTCAAAGAGGGGGCGAGAGAACTGAAGCTTTCTTT	CAISQRGGERTEAFF
TRBJ2-3	-	TRBV29-1	-	12	TGCAGCGTTGAACTGAGCACAGATACGCAGTATTTT	CSVELSTDTQYF
TRBJ2-2	TRBD2	TRBV29-1	-	14	TGCAGCGTTCTTAGCGGGGGGGCGAACGGGGAGCTGTTTTTT	CSVLSGGANGELFF
TRBJ2-3	TRBD2	TRBV7-9	-	19	TGTGCCAGCAGCTTAGGTCCTAGCGGGGGGTCCGTATTCACAGATACGCAGTATTTT	CASSLGPSGGSVFTDTQYF
TRBJ2-2	-	TRBV13	few	15	TGTGCCAGCAACGGAAGGGGTCTGAACACCGGGGAGCTGTTTTTT	CASNGRGLNTGELFF
TRBJ1-1	-	TRBV2	-	15	TGTGCCAGCAGTCTCCGGGGGGGGCGAAACACTGAAGCTTTCTTT	CASSLRGGRNTEAFF
TRBJ1-6	TRBD1	TRBV4-2	-	16	TGTGCCAGCAGCCAAGAGGGTGGGGACAGAAATTCACCCCTCCACTTT	CASSQEGGDRNSPLHF
TRBJ1-6	-	TRBV13	-	14	TGTGCCAGCAGCTTAAAGGGGGATAATTCACCCCTCCACTTT	CASSLKGDNSPLHF
TRBJ2-5	TRBD2	TRBV3-1/TRBV3-2	-	15	TGTGCCAGCAGCCACAAGCGGGGGGTTTTCGAGACCCAGTACTTC	CASSHKRGVFETQYF
TRBJ2-7	-	TRBV12-3/TRBV12-4	once	12	TGTGCCAGCACCAAAGGGGGCTACGAGCAGTACTTC	CASTKGGYEQYF
TRBJ2-3	TRBD2	TRBV7-9	-	16	TGTGCCAGCAGCTTAGGACTAGCGGGGCGCACAGATACGCAGTATTTT	CASSLGLAGRTDTQYF